A single sample is the source of the 30 T cell receptor beta chains below, sequenced in a study of identical twins. TCRdb re-derived calls from the 5' RACE reads in MiXCR, one entry per CDR3 protein. The sample holds roughly 710,000 distinct CDR3 sequences; around 6.1% are singletons and the top ten take approximately 1.6%. Material for sequencing was naive T cells sorted from blood. The source of these receptors is a man aged 18 to 30 in good health.

This clonotype has just a few counts. V and J are TRBV27 and TRBJ2-7, with 10 bases matching TRBD2. In germline, CDR1 is MNHEY, CDR2 SMNVEV (reference sequence). There are 15 residues in the CDR3. Losses at the gene ends were 1 base for V and 7 bases for J; bases not matched to a gene: 7. CDR3 nucleotide sequence: TGTGCCAGCAGTTTATTGGAAAGCGGGAGGGGGGAGCAGTACGTC. This sequence encodes CASSLLESGRGEQYV.

This clonotype was detected many times. The chain uses TRBV27 and TRBJ2-7; D is undetermined. Trimming took off 3 bases at V and 3 bases at J, with 12 bases between the two ends. The CDR3 covers 14 residues. CDR1 MNHEY and CDR2 SMNVEV come from the germline V gene (reference sequence). CDR3 region: CASSFFGPIYEQYV. In nucleotides, the CDR3 is TGTGCCAGCAGTTTTTTTGGGCCAATCTACGAGCAGTACGTC.

This clonotype was recorded many times. V is TRBV5-1 and J is TRBJ2-1; D not certain. Germline loops: CDR1 SGHRS, CDR2 YFSETQ. This CDR3 spans 15 amino acids. V was clipped by 0 bases and J by 7 bases, with 14 bases between them. The CDR3 loop reads CASSLDGATGNEQFF. DNA of the CDR3: TGCGCCAGCAGCTTGGACGGAGCTACCGGGAATGAGCAGTTCTTC.

This chain joins TRBV6-1 and TRBJ1-6; the match to TRBD1 covers 7 bases. V dropped 6 bases and J dropped 7; count of bases not matched to a gene: 12. The germline V gene encodes CDR1 MNHNS and CDR2 SASEGT. The CDR3 runs 16 residues. The CDR3 nucleotides are TGTGCCAGCAGCCTCGTCCCGAGCAGGGGGAATTCACCCCTCCACTTT. It is translated as CASSLVPSRGNSPLHF.

This clonotype appeared a few times. V and J are TRBV7-8 and TRBJ2-2, with D maybe TRBD2 (6 bases). CDR1 is SGHVS and CDR2 is FQNEAQ in the germline V gene. V lost 2 bases and J lost 4, with 11 bases in between. CDR3 length: 15 residues. The CDR3 nucleotides are TGTGCCAGCAGCTTACCGGGACTGACCACCGGGGAGCTGTTTTTT. This sequence encodes CASSLPGLTTGELFF.

The chain is built from TRBV29-1 and TRBJ2-1; TRBD1 matches 12 bases. Germline lookup yields CDR1 SQVTM and CDR2 ANQGSEA. The CDR3 spans 13 residues. Trimming cost V 6 bases and J 8 bases; bases outside gene matches: 5. CDR3 region: CSVGTGGRHEQFF. The CDR3 nucleotides read TGCAGCGTCGGGACAGGGGGCAGGCATGAGCAGTTCTTC.

The genes are TRBV4-1 and TRBJ2-3; D gene uncertain. V lost 1 base and J lost 1, with 15 bases in between. The CDR3 loop spans 17 amino acids. Germline lookup yields CDR1 MGHRA and CDR2 YSYEKL. The CDR3 protein is CASSQGLAGSGTDTQYF. CDR3 DNA sequence: TGCGCCAGCAGCCAAGGTCTTGCCGGGTCGGGCACAGATACGCAGTATTTT.

This clonotype was counted ten times or more. V gene TRBV27 combines with J gene TRBJ2-7; D tentatively reads TRBD1 or TRBD2 (6 bases each). Between the trimmed V and J ends, which lost 2 bases and 2 bases, there was a span of 10 bases. Germline CDR1 MNHEY, CDR2 SMNVEV (reference sequence). CDR3 length: 14 residues. CDR3: CASSLKEGAYEQYF. In DNA form, the CDR3 reads TGTGCCAGCAGTTTAAAGGAGGGGGCCTACGAGCAGTACTTC.

This clonotype was detected ten times or more. The genes are TRBV9 and TRBJ2-5; a weak D match, TRBD1 (6 bases). Trimming removed 4 bases at V and 4 bases at J, with 11 bases between. CDR3 length equals 13 residues. CDR1 and CDR2 (germline): SGDLS, YYNGEE. Here the CDR3 reads CASSPPDRETQYF. The CDR3 nucleotides read TGTGCCAGCAGCCCGCCGGACAGAGAGACCCAGTACTTC.

This clonotype was seen many times. The junction differs from germline at one of its ends, possibly a read error. The chain uses TRBV7-9 and TRBJ2-1; TRBD2 might be the D (6 bases). The CDR3 consists of 12 residues. Germline-derived CDR1 and CDR2 are SEHNR and FQNEAQ (reference sequence). CDR3 nucleotide sequence: TGCGCCAGCAGCCCCGGGGCGGGGGAGCAGTTCTTC. Protein: CASSPGAGEQFF.

In this sample, this clonotype turned up many times. V is TRBV7-2 and J is TRBJ2-3; D remains unclear. This CDR3 region has 12 residues. The ends were cut back, 8 bases at V and 4 bases at J, with 10 bases in the middle. Germline V gene data show CDR1 as SGHTA and CDR2 as FQGNSA. The CDR3 is CASRLIPDTQYF. In DNA, the CDR3 is TGTGCCAGCCGACTTATCCCAGATACGCAGTATTTT.

This clonotype was seen many times. The gene calls are TRBV28 and TRBJ2-4; 8 nucleotides match TRBD2. The germline CDR1 and CDR2 sequences are MDHEN and SYDVKM. V lost 5 bases to trimming and J lost 9 bases; unmatched junction nucleotides: 6. The CDR3 spans 13 residues. The CDR3 sequence is CASSPPLAGIQYF. Here the CDR3 DNA reads TGTGCCAGCAGTCCACCGCTAGCGGGCATTCAGTACTTC.

This clonotype was picked up many times. The chain is built from TRBV7-2 and TRBJ2-5; TRBD1 matches 7 bases. Germline V gene data show CDR1 as SGHTA and CDR2 as FQGNSA. Germline trimming cut 5 bases from V and 5 bases from J; bases unmatched to any gene: 8. This CDR3 is built from 14 residues. The CDR3 protein is CASSPTGAGETQYF. CDR3 coding DNA: TGTGCCAGCAGCCCAACAGGGGCCGGCGAGACCCAGTACTTC.

The gene calls are TRBV6-2 or TRBV6-3 and TRBJ2-1; D remains unclear. CDR3 length equals 15 residues. The ends were cut back, 5 bases at V and 1 base at J, with 12 bases in the middle. Germline CDR1 MNHEY, CDR2 SVGEGT. CDR3 region: CASSLDPGSYNEQFF. Here the CDR3 DNA reads TGTGCCAGCAGTCTGGACCCCGGATCCTACAATGAGCAGTTCTTC.

The V call is TRBV18, the J call TRBJ2-5, with D possibly matching TRBD2 (6 bases). Germline-derived CDR1 and CDR2 are KGHSH and LQKENI. The V end was cut by 2 bases, the J end by 3 bases, with 16 bases between. The CDR3 covers 16 residues. The CDR3 loop reads CASSPSGVQPEETQYF. CDR3 nucleotide sequence: TGTGCCAGCTCACCATCGGGGGTCCAACCCGAAGAGACCCAGTACTTC. Supplemented by reference TRBV18 and TRBJ2-5, the full variable domain reads NAGVMQNPRHLVRRRGQEARLRCSPMKGHSHVYWYRQLPEEGLKFMVYLQKENIIDESGMPKERFSAEFPKEGPSILRIQQVVRGDSAAYFCASSPSGVQPEETQYFGPGTRLLVL.

This clonotype was observed many times. CDR3 bases: TGTGCCACCAGCAGTCTAGGGGACAATGAGCAGTTCTTC. Protein product: CATSSLGDNEQFF. The V gene is TRBV15, the J gene TRBJ2-1; TRBD1 is a possible D gene (5 bases). The V gene's germline CDR1 is LNHNV and CDR2 YYDKDF (reference sequence). The CDR3 runs 13 residues. Trimming cost V 3 bases and J 5 bases, with 8 bases left between them. Combining the CDR3 with reference TRBV15 and TRBJ2-1 gives the whole variable domain DAMVIQNPRYQVTQFGKPVTLSCSQTLNHNVMYWYQQKSSQAPKLLFHYYDKDFNNEADTPDNFQSRRPNTSFCFLDIRSPGLGDTAMYLCATSSLGDNEQFFGPGTRLTVL.

This clonotype was detected many times. The chain links TRBV12-3 or TRBV12-4 to TRBJ2-4; no reliable D call. The germline V and J ends were trimmed by 1 base and 3 bases, with 4 bases remaining between them. The CDR3 is 13 residues long. CDR3 nucleotides: TGTGCCAGCAGTTTAGATGTCAAAAACATTCAGTACTTC. Translated: CASSLDVKNIQYF.

This clonotype was detected a few times. The chain joins TRBV7-9 to TRBJ2-5, with D maybe TRBD2 (6 bases). This CDR3 contains 14 residues. Looked up from germline, CDR1 is SEHNR and CDR2 is FQNEAQ (reference sequence). V was trimmed by 3 bases and J by 1 base, leaving 9 bases between them. The CDR3 loop is CASSFGGAQETQYF. For the CDR3, the DNA is TGTGCCAGCAGCTTTGGAGGGGCCCAAGAGACCCAGTACTTC.

This clonotype was detected many times. V gene TRBV12-3 or TRBV12-4 combines with J gene TRBJ2-3; D not resolved. V dropped 11 bases and J dropped 2 bases, with 11 bases sitting between them. This CDR3 is 12 amino acids long. Here the CDR3 reads CADEGNTDTQYF. The CDR3 nucleotides read TGTGCCGACGAAGGAAACACAGATACGCAGTATTTT.

The CDR3 spells CSSRDGNNEQFF. CDR3 bases: TGCAGCTCTCGGGACGGAAACAATGAGCAGTTCTTC. The chain combines TRBV29-1 with TRBJ2-1; tentatively, D is TRBD1 or TRBD2 (5 bases each). The CDR3 spans 12 residues. Per the germline V gene, CDR1 is SQVTM and CDR2 is ANQGSEA. With 8 bases removed from V and 5 bases from J, the gap between germline ends came to 13 bases.

The J gene is TRBJ2-7, the V gene TRBV7-2; 9 positions match TRBD1. From germline, CDR1 is SGHTA and CDR2 FQGNSA. The CDR3 runs to 15 residues. J lost 3 bases, V lost 5 bases, and 8 bases had no gene match. CDR3 coding DNA: TGTGCCAGCAGCCCCCGACAGGGGGTATACTACGAGCAGTACTTC. This codes for CASSPRQGVYYEQYF.

This clonotype showed up many times. This chain joins TRBV12-3 or TRBV12-4 and TRBJ1-6; the match to TRBD1 covers 8 bases. The V segment lost 10 bases and the J segment 7 bases; nucleotides outside the gene matches: 9. This CDR3 is 14 amino acids long. The CDR3 region is CATSSGQGNSPLHF. CDR3 nucleotide sequence: TGTGCCACGTCTTCAGGACAGGGAAATTCACCCCTCCACTTT.

This clonotype was seen many times. The DNA for the CDR3 is TGTGCCATCGGTGGGGGGGGCAATCAGCCCCAGCATTTT. It is translated as CAIGGGGNQPQHF. This chain joins TRBV10-3 and TRBJ1-5; D perhaps matches TRBD1 (5 bases). The CDR3 covers 13 residues. Trimming took off 8 bases at V and 2 bases at J, with 10 bases between the two ends. Per germline, CDR1 ENHRY and CDR2 SYGVKD.

J is TRBJ1-1 and V is TRBV14; a weak D match, TRBD1 (5 bases). The CDR3 is 14 residues long. Trimming cost V 8 bases and J 0 bases, with 13 bases left between them. The germline gives CDR1 SGHDN, CDR2 FVKESK. The CDR3 nucleotides are TGTGCCAGCCGCCCTCTAGGGGTGAACACTGAAGCTTTCTTT. Its protein product is CASRPLGVNTEAFF. The full variable domain, completed using reference TRBV14 and TRBJ1-1, is EAGVTQFPSHSVIEKGQTVTLRCDPISGHDNLYWYRRVMGKEIKFLLHFVKESKQDESGMPNNRFLAERTGGTYSTLKVQPAELEDSGVYFCASRPLGVNTEAFFGQGTRLTVV.

This clonotype was seen at least ten times. The chain uses TRBV6-2 or TRBV6-3 and TRBJ1-5; D gene ambiguous. The CDR3 runs 12 residues. The V gene's germline CDR1 is MNHEY and CDR2 SVGEGT. V was clipped by 7 bases and J by 0 bases, with 4 bases between them. CDR3 DNA: TGTGCCAGCAAGGTTAGCAATCAGCCCCAGCATTTT. Translated, it gives CASKVSNQPQHF.

There are many counts of this clonotype. The chain carries TRBV7-9 and TRBJ2-1, with unresolved D. The CDR3 consists of 14 residues. Germline CDR1 is SEHNR and CDR2 is FQNEAQ (reference sequence). The ends were cut back, 4 bases at V and 5 bases at J, with 12 bases in the middle. For the CDR3, the DNA is TGTGCCAGCAGCTCGATCGACGGAGACAATGAGCAGTTCTTC. The encoded protein is CASSSIDGDNEQFF.

This clonotype was detected many times. The chain uses TRBV5-1 and TRBJ2-1; D possibly corresponds to TRBD1 (7 bases). This CDR3 comprises 19 residues. V shed 3 bases and J shed 8 bases, with 30 bases lying between them. Per germline, CDR1 SGHRS and CDR2 YFSETQ. CDR3 coding DNA: TGCGCCAGCAGCTACGACAGGGACGGGACTGTCGGATTTTTGGATGAGCAGTTCTTC. It codes for CASSYDRDGTVGFLDEQFF.

There are many counts of this clonotype. This rearrangement joins TRBV5-1 to TRBJ2-2, with D unclear. The CDR3 is 14 amino acids. Germline V CDR1 and CDR2: SGHRS, YFSETQ. V lost 1 base and J lost 3, with 7 bases in between. CDR3 residues: CASSLTHDTGELFF. The CDR3 coding sequence is TGCGCCAGCAGCTTGACTCACGACACCGGGGAGCTGTTTTTT. Based on the CDR3 plus reference TRBV5-1 and TRBJ2-2, the full variable domain is KAGVTQTPRYLIKTRGQQVTLSCSPISGHRSVSWYQQTPGQGLQFLFEYFSETQRNKGNFPGRFSGRQFSNSRSEMNVSTLELGDSALYLCASSLTHDTGELFFGEGSRLTVL.

The V call is TRBV6-5, the J call TRBJ1-4; the D gene is possibly TRBD1 (5 bases). Germline CDR1 is MNHEY and CDR2 is SVGAGI. V dropped 2 bases and J dropped 4 bases, with 11 bases sitting between them. The CDR3 contains 15 residues. The CDR3 loop is CASSYAGTSNEKLFF. CDR3 nucleotides: TGTGCCAGCAGTTACGCCGGGACTAGTAATGAAAAACTGTTTTTT.

This clonotype has ten or more counts. CDR3 sequence reads: CASTGRLNQPQHF. The CDR3 coding sequence is TGTGCCAGCACCGGACGGCTCAATCAGCCCCAGCATTTT. The J gene is TRBJ1-5, the V gene TRBV6-2 or TRBV6-3; no clear D. Between the trimmed V and J ends, which lost 7 bases and 3 bases, there was a span of 10 bases. The CDR3 sequence is 13 residues long. CDR1 is MNHEY and CDR2 is SVGEGT in the germline V gene.